The 25 T cell receptor beta chains below all came from one sample that was sequenced in a study of blood T cell repertoires in COVID-19. This table comes from immunoSEQ multiplex PCR, and its TCRdb copy is limited to in-frame clones, with some not included. The table has some 150,000 clones, around nine tenths seen once. Sequenced input: peripheral blood. Every receptor here comes from a human donor in a cohort sampled during active COVID-19.

The genes are TRBV5-8 and TRBJ2-1, with D perhaps TRBD1 (6 bases). Germline-derived CDR1 and CDR2 are SGHTS and YDEGEE. Trimming took off 2 bases at V and 4 bases at J, with 13 bases between the two ends. The CDR3 covers 15 residues. CDR3 sequence reads: CASSLQGLLYNEQFF. The CDR3 DNA follows: TGTGCCAGCAGCTTACAGGGTCTCCTTTACAATGAGCAGTTCTTC.

Comments on this clone: At one end, the junction sequence differs from germline, possibly due to a read error. The chain is built from TRBV7-2 and TRBJ1-1; TRBD1 agrees at 10 bases. The CDR3 has 12 residues. The germline V gene encodes CDR1 SGHTA and CDR2 FQGNSA. This CDR3 reads CASRGTGAPSLF. In DNA form, the CDR3 reads TGTGCCAGCAGGGGGACAGGGGCCCCTTCTCTCTTT.

This rearrangement joins TRBV5-4 to TRBJ2-3; tentatively, D is TRBD2 (6 bases). The V and J ends lost 3 bases and 1 base respectively, with 12 bases between them. The CDR3 extends over 15 amino acids. Germline V gene sequence: CDR1 SGHNT, CDR2 YYREEE (reference sequence). For the CDR3, the DNA is TGTGCCAGCAGCTCGCGGGGAAGCGGCACAGATACGCAGTATTTT. It codes for CASSSRGSGTDTQYF.

The chain employs TRBV2 and TRBJ1-2; 7 positions agree with TRBD1. The CDR3 extends over 14 amino acids. The V and J ends lost 4 bases and 8 bases, in that order; junction bases with no gene match: 10. In germline, CDR1 is SNHLY, CDR2 FYNNEI. CDR3 nucleotides: TGTGCCAGCAGTGTGGAGGGGGCGCACGGCGGCTACACCTTC. Translated, it gives CASSVEGAHGGYTF.

This chain joins TRBV7-6 and TRBJ2-5, with 7 bases that match TRBD1. J lost 5 bases, V lost 4 bases, and 10 bases had no gene match. CDR1 is SGHVS and CDR2 is FNYEAQ in the germline V gene. This CDR3 has 15 residues. CDR3 in amino acids: CASSSPSRGKETQYF. CDR3 nucleotides: TGTGCCAGCAGCTCACCCTCCAGGGGGAAGGAGACCCAGTACTTC.

This chain links TRBV7-9 with TRBJ2-1; D gene uncertain. There are 15 residues in the CDR3. Trimming removed 1 base from V and 0 bases from J, with 7 bases in between. Per germline, CDR1 SEHNR and CDR2 FQNEAQ (reference sequence). The CDR3 protein is CASSLEAASYNEQFF. For the CDR3, the DNA is TGTGCCAGCAGCTTAGAAGCCGCCTCCTACAATGAGCAGTTCTTC.

The chain recombines TRBV30 with TRBJ1-6; D ambiguous. CDR1 and CDR2 from the germline V gene are GTSNPN and SVGIG (reference sequence). This CDR3 region has 14 residues. V lost 5 bases to trimming and J lost 5 bases, with 13 bases between them. CDR3 DNA: TGTGCCTGGGCTAATGGCGGAAATAATTCACCCCTCCACTTT. Encoded protein: CAWANGGNNSPLHF.

The rearrangement joins TRBV5-6 to TRBJ1-1; 10 nucleotides agree with TRBD1. V shed 3 bases and J 4 bases; nucleotides not matched to a gene: 3. This CDR3 region has 14 residues. The germline V gene has CDR1 SGHDT and CDR2 YYEEEE. Written as DNA, the CDR3 is TGTGCCAGCAGCTGGGACAGGGGCTCCACTGAAGCTTTCTTT. Translated: CASSWDRGSTEAFF.

This clone is a singleton in its sample. The chain joins TRBV3-1 (or the pseudogene TRBV3-2) to TRBJ1-1, with 7 bases that match TRBD1. CDR3 size: 14 residues. V lost 0 bases, J lost 4 bases, and 2 bases stayed unmatched. Germline CDR1 LGHDT, CDR2 YNNKEL (reference sequence). The CDR3 DNA follows: TGTGCCAGCAGCCAAGACGGGACAGCCACTGAAGCTTTCTTT. It yields the protein CASSQDGTATEAFF.

This chain connects TRBV11-1 to TRBJ2-5; 9 bases map to TRBD2. The germline CDR1 and CDR2 sequences are SGHAT and FQDESV (reference sequence). There are 14 residues in the CDR3. V dropped 5 bases and J dropped 5; count of bases not matched to a gene: 6. The CDR3 coding sequence is TGTGCCAGCAGCGCGCCAGCGGGGGGCGAGACCCAGTACTTC. Protein product: CASSAPAGGETQYF.

Remarks on this clone: One end of the junction fails to match germline, which may point to a read error. The V and J genes are TRBV13 and TRBJ1-2; no reliable D call. The CDR3 contains 11 residues. Germline V gene lookup returns CDR1 PRHDT and CDR2 FYEKMQ (reference sequence). The chain's CDR3 is CASSLREVSHF. CDR3 sequence (DNA): TGTGCCAGCAGCTTACGTGAGGTCTCTCACTTC.

The chain is built from TRBV4-1 and TRBJ1-2, with 8 bases identical to TRBD1. The CDR3 extends over 15 amino acids. Trimming removed 3 bases from V and 8 bases from J; junction bases left unmatched: 11. Germline CDR1 MGHRA, CDR2 YSYEKL. The CDR3 nucleotides read TGCGCCAGCAGCCACCTCAGGACAGGGTTTTACGGCTACACCTTC. As protein: CASSHLRTGFYGYTF.

This clone showed up just once. This sequence joins TRBV29-1 and TRBJ2-2; 12 nucleotides match TRBD1. The germline V gene has CDR1 SQVTM and CDR2 ANQGSEA. The CDR3 has 16 amino acids. V dropped 2 bases and J dropped 7; count of bases not matched to a gene: 8. The CDR3 sequence is CSVEFRDRGRDGELFF. CDR3 sequence (DNA): TGCAGCGTTGAATTCCGGGACAGGGGGCGCGACGGGGAGCTGTTTTTT.

The chain recombines TRBV27 with TRBJ2-5; 11 nucleotides agree with TRBD1. CDR3 length: 15 residues. V dropped 3 bases and J dropped 4; count of bases not matched to a gene: 4. Germline V gene sequence: CDR1 MNHEY, CDR2 SMNVEV (reference sequence). The CDR3 DNA reads as TGTGCCAGCAGTTTTAGGACAGGGGGCGCAGAGACCCAGTACTTC. This sequence encodes CASSFRTGGAETQYF.

V gene TRBV19 combines with J gene TRBJ1-1; D ambiguous. V was cut by 3 bases and J by 7 bases, with 18 bases left in between. The germline gives CDR1 LNHDA, CDR2 SQIVND (reference sequence). The CDR3 extends over 15 amino acids. The chain's CDR3 is CASSIGATAIFEAFF. The CDR3, as DNA: TGTGCCAGTAGTATTGGCGCCACAGCCATATTTGAAGCTTTCTTT.

The J gene is TRBJ1-1, the V gene TRBV5-1; 10 bases map to TRBD1. V gave up 0 bases and J gave up 6 bases; unmatched junction bases: 2. The CDR3 loop spans 14 amino acids. Germline V gives CDR1 SGHRS, CDR2 YFSETQ. The CDR3 nucleotides are TGCGCCAGCAGCTTGGGTGGACAGGGGGCTGAAGCTTTCTTT. Its translation is CASSLGGQGAEAFF.

With respect to this clone: An end of the junction differs from the germline gene, which may be a read error. The chain combines TRBV6-5 with TRBJ1-1; tentatively, D is TRBD1 (5 bases). The CDR3 is 14 residues long. Germline V gene lookup returns CDR1 MNHEY and CDR2 SVGAGI. CDR3 amino acids: CATSSPGVRTEAFF. The CDR3 DNA reads as TGTGCCACCAGTTCGCCGGGGGTGAGAACTGAAGCTTTCTTT.

The chain combines TRBV7-2 with TRBJ2-1; D perhaps matches TRBD1 (5 bases). Germline CDR1 SGHTA, CDR2 FQGNSA. The CDR3 runs 16 residues. Trimming stripped 1 base from V and 8 bases from J, with 18 bases between. The CDR3 spells CASSLVPQGRTDEQFF. CDR3 DNA: TGTGCCAGCAGCTTAGTACCCCAGGGCCGAACGGATGAGCAGTTCTTC.

The rearrangement joins TRBV21-1 to TRBJ2-2; the D call of TRBD2 is as the table states it, not checked on the DNA. TRBV21-1 is termed a pseudogene. The CDR3 is 16 residues long. CDR3 in DNA: TGTGCCAGCAGCAGAGCGGGGGGGCCGACGGCCGGGGAGCTGTTTTTT. Its protein product is CASSRAGGPTAGELFF.

The V gene is TRBV20-1, the J gene TRBJ2-5; 7 bases fit TRBD1. The CDR3 totals 14 residues. Germline V gene sequence: CDR1 DFQATT, CDR2 SNEGSKA (reference sequence). The ends lost 3 bases at V and 2 bases at J; junction bases unmatched: 6. CDR3 in amino acids: CSASSGQPQETQYF. CDR3 DNA sequence: TGCAGTGCTAGTTCGGGACAGCCTCAAGAGACCCAGTACTTC.

This clone occurred a few times. This rearrangement joins TRBV7-4 to TRBJ1-6, with D perhaps matching TRBD1 (6 bases). From germline, CDR1 is SGHVT and CDR2 SQSDAQ. Trimming took off 6 bases at V and 0 bases at J, with 24 bases between the two ends. The CDR3 has 20 residues. CDR3 sequence reads: CASSSGGAKLYHSYNSPLHF. The DNA for the CDR3 is TGTGCCAGCAGTTCTGGGGGGGCAAAACTTTACCACTCCTATAATTCACCCCTCCACTTT.

The chain is built from TRBV5-1 and TRBJ2-1; 8 nucleotides line up with TRBD2. Losses at the gene ends were 0 bases for V and 8 bases for J; bases not matched to a gene: 10. Germline lookup yields CDR1 SGHRS and CDR2 YFSETQ. This CDR3 comprises 16 residues. CDR3 DNA sequence: TGCGCCAGCAGCTTGGAAGTAACGGGGGGGCAGGATGAGCAGTTCTTC. It codes for CASSLEVTGGQDEQFF.

The rearrangement links TRBV5-1 to TRBJ1-1; D is possibly TRBD1 (6 bases). V gave up 0 bases and J gave up 2 bases, with 11 bases separating them. From germline, CDR1 is SGHRS and CDR2 YFSETQ. The CDR3 has 15 residues. The CDR3 DNA reads TGCGCCAGCAGCTTGGGGCCTGGGACAAACACTGAAGCTTTCTTT. Translation gives CASSLGPGTNTEAFF.

V usage is TRBV5-1 and J usage is TRBJ2-2, with TRBD2 identical over 12 bases. The CDR3 sequence is 16 residues long. V lost 7 bases and J lost 2; bases outside the gene matches: 6. Looked up from germline, CDR1 is SGHRS and CDR2 is YFSETQ. CDR3 protein: CASGRLAGANTGELFF. The CDR3, as DNA: TGCGCCAGCGGAAGACTAGCGGGGGCCAACACCGGGGAGCTGTTTTTT.

The chain is built from TRBV5-1 and TRBJ1-1; the D gene is possibly TRBD1 (5 bases). CDR3 size: 14 residues. The germline V gene has CDR1 SGHRS and CDR2 YFSETQ. Deletions cut 1 base from V and 1 base from J, with 8 bases between. The CDR3 reads CASSLSTGNTEAFF. In DNA form, the CDR3 reads TGCGCCAGCAGCTTGAGCACAGGGAACACTGAAGCTTTCTTT.